The 29 T cell receptor beta chains below all came from one sample that was sequenced in a study of blood T cells in healthy people across ages. Then a second PCR, running roughly 7 to 11 cycles, was carried out with a sample-barcoded 5' primer and a J-beta primer mix. Via MiXCR, TCRdb re-called the 5' RACE reads, giving one row per CDR3 protein. The sample carries 1.5 million or so distinct CDR3 sequences, around 42% recorded once. Sequencing input: blood. All receptors come from a woman under 30 in good health.

This clonotype was counted a few times. J is TRBJ1-1 and V is TRBV13; D not resolved. This CDR3 has 13 residues. The germline CDR1 and CDR2 sequences are PRHDT and FYEKMQ (reference sequence). V was trimmed by 5 bases and J by 5 bases, leaving 12 bases between them. This chain's CDR3 is CASSDGLGTEAFF. The CDR3 DNA reads TGTGCCAGCAGCGACGGCCTGGGGACTGAAGCTTTCTTT.

CDR3 residues: CASSLARQGSTDTQYF. The CDR3 nucleotides are TGCGCCAGCAGCTTGGCCAGACAGGGGTCTACAGATACGCAGTATTTT. This chain joins TRBV5-1 and TRBJ2-3; 8 nucleotides match TRBD1. Germline values: CDR1 SGHRS, CDR2 YFSETQ. The V segment lost 0 bases and the J segment 3 bases; nucleotides outside the gene matches: 6. CDR3 size: 16 residues.

This clonotype was counted only a few times. The chain joins TRBV9 to TRBJ2-3, with D possibly matching TRBD1 (6 bases). This CDR3 comprises 15 residues. Germline loops: CDR1 SGDLS, CDR2 YYNGEE. Trimming removed 1 base at V and 1 base at J, with 10 bases between. DNA for the CDR3: TGTGCCAGCAGCGTATGGGGGCGCGGCACAGATACGCAGTATTTT. Amino acid sequence: CASSVWGRGTDTQYF.

The count of this clonotype is one. This chain joins TRBV6-2 or TRBV6-3 and TRBJ2-3; D possibly corresponds to TRBD2 (6 bases). Germline V gene lookup returns CDR1 MNHEY and CDR2 SVGEGT. This CDR3 is built from 15 residues. V lost 2 bases and J 2 bases, leaving 11 bases between the germline ends. CDR3 DNA sequence: TGTGCCAGCAGTTACCCGGCGGGGCTCACAGATACGCAGTATTTT. Encoded protein: CASSYPAGLTDTQYF.

This chain links TRBV30 with TRBJ2-7; D remains unclear. The CDR3 consists of 12 residues. Looked up from germline, CDR1 is GTSNPN and CDR2 is SVGIG (reference sequence). V was clipped by 2 bases and J by 4 bases, with 9 bases between them. The CDR3 nucleotides read TGTGCCTGGAGTCCCACGAGTTACGAGCAGTACTTC. Translated, it gives CAWSPTSYEQYF.

The V call is TRBV4-2, the J call TRBJ2-1; perhaps D is TRBD1 or TRBD2 (6 bases each). V lost 0 bases to trimming and J lost 0 bases, with 12 bases between them. CDR3 length: 17 residues. Germline CDR1 reads LGHNA; CDR2 reads YNFKEQ. CDR3 sequence: CASSQDGGQSSYNEQFF. The CDR3 DNA follows: TGTGCCAGCAGCCAAGATGGGGGGCAGAGCTCCTACAATGAGCAGTTCTTC.

The rearrangement uses TRBV25-1 and TRBJ2-1, with 7 nucleotides matching TRBD2. V was clipped by 4 bases and J by 5 bases; unmatched bases: 8. The CDR3 length is 15 residues. CDR1 and CDR2 from the germline V gene are MGHDK and SYGVNS. As DNA, the CDR3 is TGTGCCAGCAGTGTCCCCGGGACTACCAACAATGAGCAGTTCTTC. Translation gives CASSVPGTTNNEQFF.

The chain is built from TRBV2 and TRBJ1-1; 8 nucleotides agree with TRBD1. The CDR3 has 16 residues. In germline, CDR1 is SNHLY, CDR2 FYNNEI. The V gene end was trimmed by 7 bases and the J gene end by 4 bases; junction bases not matched to a gene: 14. The CDR3 nucleotides read TGTGCCAGCATACCAAACGACAGGGGTTGGAGCACTGAAGCTTTCTTT. This codes for CASIPNDRGWSTEAFF.

This clonotype has just a few counts. The chain recombines TRBV20-1 with TRBJ1-1; weak D call: TRBD1 (5 bases). Per the germline V gene, CDR1 is DFQATT and CDR2 is SNEGSKA (reference sequence). The CDR3 totals 12 residues. V lost 2 bases to trimming and J lost 3 bases, with 7 bases between them. The DNA for the CDR3 is TGCAGTGCTAGACAGGGCCACACTGAAGCTTTCTTT. This translates into CSARQGHTEAFF.

This clonotype showed up just a few times. The CDR3 loop is CASSFEQGDQPQHF. CDR3 sequence (DNA): TGTGCCAGCAGTTTTGAGCAGGGTGATCAGCCCCAGCATTTT. V is TRBV28 and J is TRBJ1-5; the D gene is possibly TRBD1 (5 bases). Germline CDR1 and CDR2: MDHEN and SYDVKM. Trimming cost V 3 bases and J 5 bases, with 11 bases left between them. The CDR3 sequence is 14 residues long.

The table lists this clonotype with a count of one. The chain combines TRBV30 with TRBJ2-1; D is unresolved. Between the trimmed V and J ends, which lost 4 bases and 4 bases, there was a span of 17 bases. Germline CDR1 and CDR2: GTSNPN and SVGIG (reference sequence). CDR3 length: 15 residues. Here the CDR3 reads CAWTPHGKNYNEQFF. Written as DNA, the CDR3 is TGTGCCTGGACGCCCCATGGAAAGAATTACAATGAGCAGTTCTTC.

V gene TRBV20-1 combines with J gene TRBJ1-4; TRBD1 agrees at 9 bases. The V gene end was trimmed by 3 bases and the J gene end by 6 bases; junction bases not matched to a gene: 8. CDR1 is DFQATT and CDR2 is SNEGSKA in the germline V gene (reference sequence). This CDR3 region has 15 residues. CDR3 sequence reads: CSARPPGQGDEKLFF. For the CDR3, the DNA is TGCAGTGCTAGGCCCCCGGGACAGGGAGATGAAAAACTGTTTTTT.

This rearrangement joins TRBV13 to TRBJ2-1; 8 positions match TRBD2. The end of the DNA aligns better with TRBJ2-7, so the J call may be wrong. The germline V gene encodes CDR1 PRHDT and CDR2 FYEKMQ (reference sequence). The CDR3 consists of 15 residues. The CDR3 sequence is CASSFSGASYNEQYF. The CDR3 coding sequence is TGTGCCAGCAGCTTTAGCGGGGCCTCCTACAATGAGCAGTACTTC.

This chain joins TRBV3-1 and TRBJ2-7; TRBD2 matches at 8 bases. The V and J ends lost 1 base and 5 bases, in that order; junction bases with no gene match: 7. The CDR3 is 15 residues long. Germline V gene sequence: CDR1 LGHDT, CDR2 YNNKEL (reference sequence). As DNA, the CDR3 is TGTGCCAGCAGCCAAGGGCGAGCGGGAGCTAACGAGCAGTACTTC. This gives the protein CASSQGRAGANEQYF.

The chain has TRBV3-1 and TRBJ1-6; D is undetermined. Germline V gene data show CDR1 as LGHDT and CDR2 as YNNKEL (reference sequence). V was clipped by 1 base and J by 9 bases, with 10 bases between them. The CDR3 is made up of 14 amino acids. The CDR3 spells CASSQVSTGSPLHF. The CDR3 region has the DNA TGTGCCAGCAGCCAAGTTAGTACTGGTTCACCCCTCCACTTT.

This sequence joins TRBV27 and TRBJ1-2; unclear D gene. Trimming removed 8 bases at V and 0 bases at J, with 13 bases between. Germline assignment: CDR1 MNHEY and CDR2 SMNVEV (reference sequence). The CDR3 is made up of 14 amino acids. CDR3 residues: CASGPSWSNYGYTF. In DNA form, the CDR3 reads TGTGCCAGCGGCCCTAGTTGGTCTAACTATGGCTACACCTTC.

In nucleotides, the CDR3 is TGTGCCAGCAGGATAGCGGGCGGAGATACGCAGTATTTT. Protein: CASRIAGGDTQYF. The chain employs TRBV25-1 and TRBJ2-3; 7 bases are shared with TRBD2. This CDR3 is built from 13 residues. With 6 bases clipped from V and 5 bases from J, the junction kept 5 bases outside the gene matches. Germline CDR1 reads MGHDK; CDR2 reads SYGVNS.

The gene calls are TRBV7-2 and TRBJ2-7; tentatively, D is TRBD2 (6 bases). CDR1 and CDR2 (germline): SGHTA, FQGNSA. This CDR3 spans 13 amino acids. V lost 4 bases, J lost 4 bases, and 11 bases lay in between. The CDR3 DNA follows: TGTGCCAGCAGCTCAACTGCGGGGTACGAGCAGTACTTC. It codes for CASSSTAGYEQYF.

As concerns this clonotype: An end of the junction differs from the germline gene, which may be a read error. The chain has TRBV20-1 and TRBJ1-6; D is unclear. Germline V CDR1 and CDR2: DFQATT, SNEGSKA (reference sequence). The CDR3 contains 15 residues. Here the CDR3 reads CSAGVDVRGISALHF. CDR3 coding DNA: TGCAGTGCTGGAGTGGACGTCCGTGGGATTTCAGCCCTCCACTTT.

This chain links TRBV28 with TRBJ2-5; 7 bases line up with TRBD1. The V gene's germline CDR1 is MDHEN and CDR2 SYDVKM. With V trimmed by 5 bases and J by 2 bases, 11 bases remained unmatched. The CDR3 sequence is 16 residues long. The CDR3 protein is CASSPTGEVMQETQYF. Written as DNA, the CDR3 is TGTGCCAGCAGTCCTACAGGGGAAGTCATGCAAGAGACCCAGTACTTC.

The rearrangement joins TRBV18 to TRBJ2-1; D is perhaps TRBD2 (6 bases). Germline CDR1 is KGHSH and CDR2 is LQKENI. The CDR3 has 17 residues. V lost 6 bases and J 1 base, leaving 19 bases between the germline ends. The CDR3 DNA follows: TGTGCCAGCTCCTTATCAACGGGGGTACAATCCTACAATGAGCAGTTCTTC. This gives the protein CASSLSTGVQSYNEQFF.

Concerning this clonotype: One end of the junction does not line up with germline, which may come from a read error. The genes are TRBV12-3 or TRBV12-4 and TRBJ2-7, with D maybe TRBD1 (6 bases). This CDR3 has 17 amino acids. This CDR3 is CASSFLVGDKSSYERYF. In DNA form, the CDR3 reads TGTGCCAGCAGTTTCCTTGTGGGGGACAAGAGCTCCTACGAGCGGTACTTC.

This clonotype occurred many times. The chain recombines TRBV7-9 with TRBJ2-1; D not certain. CDR3 size: 11 residues. Between the trimmed V and J ends, which lost 5 bases and 8 bases, there was a span of 7 bases. Germline values: CDR1 SEHNR, CDR2 FQNEAQ (reference sequence). DNA for the CDR3: TGTGCCAGCAGCGAGAGCGATGAGCAGTTCTTC. The encoded protein is CASSESDEQFF. The entire variable domain, with the rest obtained from reference TRBV7-9 and TRBJ2-1, is as follows: DTGVSQNPRHKITKRGQNVTFRCDPISEHNRLYWYRQTLGQGPEFLTYFQNEAQLEKSRLLSDRFSAERPKGSFSTLEIQRTEQGDSAMYLCASSESDEQFFGPGTRLTVL.

This clonotype was counted many times. Germline is not matched at one junction end, which may reflect a read error. The chain combines TRBV5-1 with TRBJ1-1; tentatively, D is TRBD1 (5 bases). Germline lookup yields CDR1 SGHRS and CDR2 YFSETQ. The CDR3 has 14 amino acids. The CDR3 bases are TGTGCCAGCAGCTTGGGAGGGGTGAACACTGAAGCTTTCTTT. It is translated as CASSLGGVNTEAFF.

The chain couples TRBV20-1 to TRBJ2-7; 10 nucleotides align to TRBD2. Germline assignment: CDR1 DFQATT and CDR2 SNEGSKA (reference sequence). Trimming took 3 bases from V and 5 from J; bases not matched to a gene: 19. The CDR3 has 18 amino acids. Here the CDR3 DNA reads TGCAGTGCTAGGGGTCCTACGAGGCTAGCGGGAGCCGTCCACGAGCAGTACTTC. Translated, it gives CSARGPTRLAGAVHEQYF.

This clonotype has only a few counts. This sequence joins TRBV10-3 and TRBJ1-2, with D possibly being TRBD1 (6 bases). The CDR3 loop spans 15 amino acids. The V end was cut by 3 bases, the J end by 3 bases, with 14 bases between. Germline loops: CDR1 ENHRY, CDR2 SYGVKD. This CDR3 reads CAISESGTPDYGYTF. CDR3 sequence (DNA): TGTGCCATCAGTGAATCCGGGACACCCGACTATGGCTACACCTTC.

The chain recombines TRBV30 with TRBJ2-4; TRBD1 matches at 8 bases. The J call is doubtful: the DNA matches TRBJ2-7 better. This CDR3 contains 13 residues. In germline, CDR1 is GTSNPN, CDR2 SVGIG (reference sequence). The DNA for the CDR3 is TGTGCCTGGAGGGGGATCACAGGGGGCGAGCAGTACTTC. Protein: CAWRGITGGEQYF.

The V call is TRBV24-1, the J call TRBJ1-1; TRBD1 agrees at 9 bases. Unmatched junction bases numbered 8, after V lost 3 bases and J lost 4 bases. Germline values: CDR1 KGHDR, CDR2 SFDVKD. The CDR3 is 16 amino acids. CDR3 region: CATSDHGTGRGTEAFF. CDR3 bases: TGTGCCACCAGTGATCACGGGACAGGGCGAGGCACTGAAGCTTTCTTT.

The chain joins TRBV7-8 to TRBJ1-1; the D is unclear. The CDR3 loop spans 14 amino acids. Per germline, CDR1 SGHVS and CDR2 FQNEAQ. V dropped 1 base and J dropped 5 bases, with 11 bases sitting between them. CDR3 residues: CASSLGYVDTEAFF. As DNA, the CDR3 is TGTGCCAGCAGCTTAGGTTATGTAGATACTGAAGCTTTCTTT.